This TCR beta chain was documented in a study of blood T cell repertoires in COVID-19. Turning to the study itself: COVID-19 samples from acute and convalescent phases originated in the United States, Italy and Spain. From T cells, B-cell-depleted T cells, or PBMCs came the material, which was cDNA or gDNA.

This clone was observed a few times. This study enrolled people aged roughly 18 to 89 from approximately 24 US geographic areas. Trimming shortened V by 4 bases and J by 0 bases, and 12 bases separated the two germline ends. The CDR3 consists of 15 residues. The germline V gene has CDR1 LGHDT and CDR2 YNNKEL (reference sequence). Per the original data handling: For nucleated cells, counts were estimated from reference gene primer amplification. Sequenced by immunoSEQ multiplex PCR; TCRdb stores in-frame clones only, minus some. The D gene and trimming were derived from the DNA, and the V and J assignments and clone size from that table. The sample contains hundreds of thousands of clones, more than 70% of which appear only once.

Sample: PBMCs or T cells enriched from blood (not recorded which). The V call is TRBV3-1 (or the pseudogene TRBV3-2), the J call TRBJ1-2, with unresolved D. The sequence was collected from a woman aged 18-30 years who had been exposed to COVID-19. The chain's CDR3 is CASSRSGGSNYGYTF. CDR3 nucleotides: TGTGCCAGCAGCCGGTCGGGTGGTTCTAACTATGGCTACACCTTC.